A selection of T cell receptor beta chains follows, all from one sample in a study of blood T cell repertoires in COVID-19. Here immunoSEQ multiplex PCR was the method, and the copy in TCRdb shows in-frame clones only, minus some. The table records around 300,000 clones, roughly 85% of them present only once. Specimen: peripheral blood. The source of these receptors is a woman between 45 and 65 years old who had recovered from COVID-19. Both conserved end residues are part of each CDR3. Fields, in order: V gene, J gene, CDR3 protein.

TRBV6-2/TRBV6-3	TRBJ2-7	CASSTPTGETSSYEQYF
TRBV6-5	TRBJ1-4	CASNGGVYEKLFF
TRBV7-8	TRBJ1-1	CASSRDRNTEAFF
TRBV4-2	TRBJ2-1	CASSQDRASGFYNEQFF
TRBV6-2/TRBV6-3	TRBJ2-1	CASSTGTSSGSLEEQFF
TRBV6-2/TRBV6-3	TRBJ2-1	CASSHGLAGLDNEQFF
TRBV27	TRBJ2-1	CASSFGLAGRDEQFF
TRBV5-1	TRBJ2-5	CASRATSGGSAQYF
TRBV9	TRBJ2-5	CASSVRAGGRQTQYF
TRBV2	TRBJ2-3	CASSQGLAGGQDTQYF
TRBV7-2	TRBJ2-2	CASSGAGTNTGELFF
TRBV5-5	TRBJ1-6	CASSLPGSSYNSPLHF
TRBV7-9	TRBJ2-3	CASSRGGAAQYF
TRBV27	TRBJ2-7	CASSPRVAGPYEQYF
TRBV27	TRBJ1-1	CASSLLSGYEAFF
TRBV5-4	TRBJ1-1	CASSLAWGRGTEAFF
TRBV7-2	TRBJ2-1	CASSGSGTSGTTYNEQFF
TRBV5-1	TRBJ2-7	CASSPGTSGTYEQYF
TRBV28	TRBJ2-5	CASSRGLETQYF
TRBV4-3	TRBJ2-2	CASSQDRQARARWEGELFF
TRBV28	TRBJ2-2	CASSLGGASGELFF
TRBV11-1	TRBJ2-5	CASSFRQGATKTQYF
TRBV7-8	TRBJ2-1	CASSDSGYNEQFF
TRBV27	TRBJ1-5	CASSLSIPGGNNQPQHF
TRBV11-2	TRBJ2-1	CASSQGVGGIALEQFF
TRBV6-1	TRBJ1-6	CASSDLRQSGVYNSPLHF
TRBV3-1/TRBV3-2	TRBJ2-7	CASSPAPAGSEQYF
TRBV4-3	TRBJ1-3	CASSPLGASGNTIYF
TRBV7-2	TRBJ1-1	CASSSGQTNTEAFF
TRBV6-6	TRBJ1-3	CASRGQGSGNTIYF
TRBV28	TRBJ1-1	CASRTGDRKSTEAFF
TRBV11-3	TRBJ2-2	CASSRGATGELFF
TRBV10-3	TRBJ1-5	CAISAGGEGQPQHF
TRBV18	TRBJ1-4	CASSLDREKLFF
TRBV19	TRBJ1-2	CAGQDSNYGYTF
TRBV7-9	TRBJ1-2	CASSPTENYGYTF
TRBV4-3	TRBJ2-1	CASSQDNSGEIYNEQFF
TRBV19	TRBJ1-1	CASSNYRATEAFF
TRBV10-3	TRBJ2-1	CAIRALAGGTNEQFF
TRBV5-1	TRBJ1-1	CASSNTGGRDTEAFF
TRBV11-2	TRBJ2-1	CASTIWTSSYNEQFF
TRBV3-1/TRBV3-2	TRBJ1-2	CASAKDRGRDSYGYTF
TRBV7-9	TRBJ2-2	CASSPRLAGANTGELFF
TRBV21-1	TRBJ2-7	CASSKEAGLYEQYF
TRBV27	TRBJ1-5	CASRLGGGNGNQPQHF
TRBV5-5	TRBJ2-7	CASSLGHLRTYEQYF
TRBV15	TRBJ1-2	CATSRDQGDGYTF
TRBV3-1/TRBV3-2	TRBJ1-2	CASSQSGGSRGYTF
TRBV21-1	TRBJ1-5	CASSKGTGGSGQGQPQHF
TRBV4-1	TRBJ2-1	CASSLGQGANNEQFF
TRBV27	TRBJ1-2	CASSRSGGLGYTF
TRBV5-6	TRBJ2-3	CASSLWGSGRSDTQYF